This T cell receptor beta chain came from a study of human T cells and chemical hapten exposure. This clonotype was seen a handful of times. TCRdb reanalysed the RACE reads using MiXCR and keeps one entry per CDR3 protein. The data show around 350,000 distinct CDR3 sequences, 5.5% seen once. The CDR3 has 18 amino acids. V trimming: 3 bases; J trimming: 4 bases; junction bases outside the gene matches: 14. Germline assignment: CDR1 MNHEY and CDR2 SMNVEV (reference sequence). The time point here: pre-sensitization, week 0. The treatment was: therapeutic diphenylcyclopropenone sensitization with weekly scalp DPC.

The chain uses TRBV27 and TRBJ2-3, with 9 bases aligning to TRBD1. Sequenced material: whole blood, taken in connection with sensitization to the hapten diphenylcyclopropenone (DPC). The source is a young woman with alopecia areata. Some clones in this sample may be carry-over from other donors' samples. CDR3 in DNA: TGTGCCAGCAGTTTTGGGACATCCGGGACAGGGATCGCAGATACGCAGTATTTT. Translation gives CASSFGTSGTGIADTQYF.